This T cell receptor (beta chain) was found in a study of T-cell reconstitution after alpha-beta-depleted transplantation in children. Study results and caveats: Certain patients had high TCRbeta diversity at day 60, and it came from recipient T cells and thymic progenitors that survived. One year after transplant, T-cell counts and diversity came mostly from newly produced T cells.

V was pared by 6 bases and J by 0 bases, with 8 bases between. The germline gives CDR1 SNHLY, CDR2 FYNNEI. There are 13 residues in the CDR3. Note on this clonotype: The antigen is undetermined.

It was with unique molecular identifiers that the TCRbeta library was prepared. From the PCR reads, TCRdb called clonotypes with MiXCR, one entry per CDR3 protein. This table has approximately 230,000 distinct CDR3 sequences, more than 20% appearing once. Here the sequenced sample was PBMCs, mostly from graft donor cells, taken 360 days after TCRalphabeta/CD19-depleted stem cell transplant. This rearrangement joins TRBV2 to TRBJ1-1, with D perhaps TRBD1 (5 bases). This clonotype originated in a female patient aged 2 to 10 who had a stem cell transplant for congenital amegakaryocytic thrombocytopenia, so the T cells may come from the graft donor. This CDR3 is CASRGHMNTEAFF. The CDR3 DNA follows: TGTGCCAGCAGAGGACATATGAACACTGAAGCTTTCTTT.